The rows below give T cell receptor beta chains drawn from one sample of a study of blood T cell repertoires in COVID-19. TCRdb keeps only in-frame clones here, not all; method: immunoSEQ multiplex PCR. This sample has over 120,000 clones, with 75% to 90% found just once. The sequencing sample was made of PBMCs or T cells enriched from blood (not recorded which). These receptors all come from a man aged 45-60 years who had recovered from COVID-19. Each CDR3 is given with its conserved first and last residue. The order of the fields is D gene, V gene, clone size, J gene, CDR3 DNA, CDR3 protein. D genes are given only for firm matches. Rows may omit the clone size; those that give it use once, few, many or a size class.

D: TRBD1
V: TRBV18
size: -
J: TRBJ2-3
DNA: TGTGCCAGCTCACAGGAGACAGGGGATAGGGGTACGCAGTATTTT
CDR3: CASSQETGDRGTQYF

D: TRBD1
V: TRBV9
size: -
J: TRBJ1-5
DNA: TGTGCCAGCAGCGCCGGGACAGGGGCAGGGCCCCAGCATTTT
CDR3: CASSAGTGAGPQHF

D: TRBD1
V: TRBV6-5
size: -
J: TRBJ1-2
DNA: TGTGCCAGCAGTCCCGGGACAGGGGCCAGTGGCTACACCTTC
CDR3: CASSPGTGASGYTF

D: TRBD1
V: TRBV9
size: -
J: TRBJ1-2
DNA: TGTGCCAGCAGCCCAGGGGGGAATTTCTATGGCTACACCTTC
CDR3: CASSPGGNFYGYTF

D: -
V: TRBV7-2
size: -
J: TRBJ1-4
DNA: TGTGCCAGCAGCCCTGACAGGAGATCTAATGAAAAACTGTTTTTT
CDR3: CASSPDRRSNEKLFF

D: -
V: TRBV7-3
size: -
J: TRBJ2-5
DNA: TGTGCCAGCAGCTTCAAGGGGCCCCAAGAGACCCAGTACTTC
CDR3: CASSFKGPQETQYF

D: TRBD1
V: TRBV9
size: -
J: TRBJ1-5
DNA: TGTGCCAGCAGCGTAGCGGGGACAGGGGATCAGCCCCAGCATTTT
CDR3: CASSVAGTGDQPQHF

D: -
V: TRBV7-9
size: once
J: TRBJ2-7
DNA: TGTGCCAGCAGCCCCCCTGGGGGCCTACGATCGTCCTACGAGCAGTACTTC
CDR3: CASSPPGGLRSSYEQYF

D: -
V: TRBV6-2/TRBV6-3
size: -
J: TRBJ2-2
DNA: TGTGCCAGCAGTCGTAACAGGGACACCGGGGAGCTGTTTTTT
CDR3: CASSRNRDTGELFF

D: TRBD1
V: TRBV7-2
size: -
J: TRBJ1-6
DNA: TGTGCCAGCAGCTTAGGCGGGACAGGGTATTCACCCCTCCACTTT
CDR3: CASSLGGTGYSPLHF

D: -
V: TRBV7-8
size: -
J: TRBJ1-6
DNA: TGTGCCAGCAGCTTAGCTATGCGCTCCTATAATTCACCCCTCCACTTT
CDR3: CASSLAMRSYNSPLHF

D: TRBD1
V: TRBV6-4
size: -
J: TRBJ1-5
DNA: TGTGCCAGCAGGACCGAGAGACAGGGGAGCAATCAGCCCCAGCATTTT
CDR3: CASRTERQGSNQPQHF

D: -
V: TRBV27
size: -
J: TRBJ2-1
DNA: TGTGCCAGCAGTACCCCTCTAGCCTCCCAGAATAACAATGAGCAGTTCTTC
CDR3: CASSTPLASQNNNEQFF

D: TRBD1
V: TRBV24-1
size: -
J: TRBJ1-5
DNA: TGTGCCACCAGTGCGGGACAGAGGGGCAATCAGCCCCAGCATTTT
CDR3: CATSAGQRGNQPQHF

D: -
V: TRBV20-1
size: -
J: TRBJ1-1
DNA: TGCAGTGCTAGCTCGGACACTGAAGCTTTCTTT
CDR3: CSASSDTEAFF

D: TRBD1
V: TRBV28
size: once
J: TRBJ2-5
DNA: TGTGCCACCAACCCAAGACCGGGACAGGGCGGCGAGACCCAGTACTTC
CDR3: CATNPRPGQGGETQYF

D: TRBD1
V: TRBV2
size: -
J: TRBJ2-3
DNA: TGTGCCAGCAGCGCACAGGGGCTTAGCACAGATACGCAGTATTTT
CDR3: CASSAQGLSTDTQYF

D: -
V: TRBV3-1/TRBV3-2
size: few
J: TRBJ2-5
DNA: TGTGCCAGCAGCCAAGACCAGGGGAAAGAGACCCAGTACTTC
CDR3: CASSQDQGKETQYF

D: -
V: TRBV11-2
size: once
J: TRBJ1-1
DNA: TGTGCCAGCCGGGAGGGATCGAACACTGAAGCTTTCTTT
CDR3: CASREGSNTEAFF

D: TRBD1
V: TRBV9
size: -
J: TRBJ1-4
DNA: TGTGCCAGCAGCGTCCTGGGACAGGGGGTACAAGGAGAAAAACTGTTTTTT
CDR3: CASSVLGQGVQGEKLFF

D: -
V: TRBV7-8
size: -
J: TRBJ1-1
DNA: TGTGCCAGCAGCTCAAGGGGCTGGGGCACTGAAGCTTTCTTT
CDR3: CASSSRGWGTEAFF

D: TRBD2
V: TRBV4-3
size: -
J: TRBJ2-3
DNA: TGCGCCAGCAGCCAAGAAGGTCAGGGAGGGTATACGCAGTATTTT
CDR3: CASSQEGQGGYTQYF